The rows below give T cell receptor beta chains drawn from one sample of a study of metastatic and nonmetastatic thyroid tumors. TCRdb reassembled clones from the PCR reads with MiXCR. The table shows about 16,000 clones, with around 25% occurring only once. The sequencing sample was made of blood. Receptor source: a male donor with papillary thyroid cancer or a benign thyroid nodule (not recorded which). Some clones in this sample may be carry-over from other donors' samples. CDR3s include the opening cysteine and the closing phenylalanine or tryptophan. Fields, in order: CDR3 DNA, CDR3 protein, J gene, D gene, V gene, clone size. The D gene is left open where the match is weak. Clone sizes are given selectively: once, few, many, or a class where the clone is expanded.

CDR3 DNA: TGTCCCAGCCAGTTCAATGAGCAGTTCTTC
CDR3 protein: CPSQFNEQFF
J gene: TRBJ2-1
D gene: NA
V gene: TRBV9
clone size: NA

CDR3 DNA: TGTGCCAGCAGTTACTCTGTGACCTATGGCTACACCTTC
CDR3 protein: CASSYSVTYGYTF
J gene: TRBJ1-2
D gene: NA
V gene: TRBV6-5
clone size: medium-sized

CDR3 DNA: TGTGCCAGCAGCTTAGTTACTAGCGGGGCTTTCGGGGAGCTGTTTTTT
CDR3 protein: CASSLVTSGAFGELFF
J gene: TRBJ2-2
D gene: TRBD2
V gene: TRBV7-8
clone size: medium-sized

CDR3 DNA: TGCAGTGCTAGAGTCTTGACAGGGGAGGAAAGTCAGCCCCAGCATTTT
CDR3 protein: CSARVLTGEESQPQHF
J gene: TRBJ1-5
D gene: TRBD1
V gene: TRBV20-1
clone size: NA

CDR3 DNA: TGTGCCAGCAGTCCCTCCGGGACGGAAAATTCACCCCTCCACTTT
CDR3 protein: CASSPSGTENSPLHF
J gene: TRBJ1-6
D gene: NA
V gene: TRBV6-1
clone size: medium-sized

CDR3 DNA: TGCAGCGTGACACCGGACGTTACTGAAGCTTTCTTT
CDR3 protein: CSVTPDVTEAFF
J gene: TRBJ1-1
D gene: NA
V gene: TRBV29-1
clone size: many

CDR3 DNA: TGCAGCGCGGGACTTACCCTCGAGCAGTACTTC
CDR3 protein: CSAGLTLEQYF
J gene: TRBJ2-7
D gene: NA
V gene: TRBV29-1
clone size: many

CDR3 DNA: TGTGCCAGCAGCCGCGGTCCGGCGGGAGGGCCCTCAGATACGCAGTATTTT
CDR3 protein: CASSRGPAGGPSDTQYF
J gene: TRBJ2-3
D gene: TRBD2
V gene: TRBV4-2
clone size: NA

CDR3 DNA: TGCGCCACCTGCCGGATCCCGGTTCGCACCATATATTTT
CDR3 protein: CATCRIPVRTIYF
J gene: TRBJ1-3
D gene: NA
V gene: TRBV5-1
clone size: medium-sized

CDR3 DNA: TGCAGTGCTAGACCAACACTCGGGTATTCGCGGAACACTGAAGCTTTCTTT
CDR3 protein: CSARPTLGYSRNTEAFF
J gene: TRBJ1-1
D gene: NA
V gene: TRBV20-1
clone size: medium-sized

CDR3 DNA: TGTGCCAGCAGGTCAGGGGCCATGAACACTGAAGCTTTCTTT
CDR3 protein: CASRSGAMNTEAFF
J gene: TRBJ1-1
D gene: NA
V gene: TRBV27
clone size: medium-sized

CDR3 DNA: TGTGCCAGCAGACAGGTTCTTGGCTCACCCCTCCACTTT
CDR3 protein: CASRQVLGSPLHF
J gene: TRBJ1-6
D gene: NA
V gene: TRBV12-3/TRBV12-4
clone size: few

CDR3 DNA: TGTGCCAGCTCACCAGGGGGAGAACGGACTGAAGCTTTCTTT
CDR3 protein: CASSPGGERTEAFF
J gene: TRBJ1-1
D gene: NA
V gene: TRBV18
clone size: many

CDR3 DNA: TGTGCCAGCAGTTACAAGGCAGGGACTTATAATACGCAGTATTTT
CDR3 protein: CASSYKAGTYNTQYF
J gene: TRBJ2-3
D gene: NA
V gene: TRBV6-5
clone size: medium-sized

CDR3 DNA: TGTGCCAGCAGCCAACTGTCCGGAAACACCATATATTTT
CDR3 protein: CASSQLSGNTIYF
J gene: TRBJ1-3
D gene: NA
V gene: TRBV3-1
clone size: NA

CDR3 DNA: TGCGCCAGCAGTGAGCCCCCGGACAGGGCGTACGAGCAGTACTTC
CDR3 protein: CASSEPPDRAYEQYF
J gene: TRBJ2-7
D gene: TRBD1
V gene: TRBV10-2
clone size: many

CDR3 DNA: TGTGCCAGCAGCTCTAATAGGGAGACCCAGTACTTC
CDR3 protein: CASSSNRETQYF
J gene: TRBJ2-5
D gene: NA
V gene: TRBV7-2
clone size: many

CDR3 DNA: TGTGCCAGCAGTCTTACCGGGCCCCACTATGGCTACACCTTC
CDR3 protein: CASSLTGPHYGYTF
J gene: TRBJ1-2
D gene: NA
V gene: TRBV7-2
clone size: few

CDR3 DNA: TGTGCCAGCAGCCGAACCGGGACAGCCTTATTCTCCAGCTCCTACGAGCAGTACTTC
CDR3 protein: CASSRTGTALFSSSYEQYF
J gene: TRBJ2-7
D gene: TRBD1
V gene: TRBV11-1
clone size: NA

CDR3 DNA: TGTGCCAGCAGCTCCATCGCGAGCTTTTACGAGCAGTACTTC
CDR3 protein: CASSSIASFYEQYF
J gene: TRBJ2-7
D gene: NA
V gene: TRBV9
clone size: NA

CDR3 DNA: TGTGCCAGCAGTGAAACAGCGGGGGGGCAGGAAACCCAGTACTTC
CDR3 protein: CASSETAGGQETQYF
J gene: TRBJ2-5
D gene: TRBD2
V gene: TRBV6-1
clone size: NA

CDR3 DNA: TGCGCCAGCAGCCAAGGACAGGGGATCGGCTATGGCTACACCTTC
CDR3 protein: CASSQGQGIGYGYTF
J gene: TRBJ1-2
D gene: TRBD1
V gene: TRBV4-1
clone size: NA